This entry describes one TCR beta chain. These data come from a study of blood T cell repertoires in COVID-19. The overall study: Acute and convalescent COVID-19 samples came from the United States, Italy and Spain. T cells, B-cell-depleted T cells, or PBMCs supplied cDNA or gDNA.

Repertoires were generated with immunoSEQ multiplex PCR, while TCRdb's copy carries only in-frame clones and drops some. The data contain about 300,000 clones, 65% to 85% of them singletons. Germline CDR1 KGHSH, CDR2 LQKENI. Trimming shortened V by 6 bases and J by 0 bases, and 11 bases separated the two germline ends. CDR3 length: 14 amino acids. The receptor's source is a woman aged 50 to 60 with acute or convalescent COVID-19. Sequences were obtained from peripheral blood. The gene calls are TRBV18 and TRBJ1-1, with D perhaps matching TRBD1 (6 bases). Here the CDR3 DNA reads TGTGCCAGCTCTGTTCAGGGGATGAACACTGAAGCTTTCTTT. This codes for CASSVQGMNTEAFF.